The 7 T cell receptor beta chains below come from one sample, sequenced in a study of response to subunit inactivated influenza vaccine. Each CDR3 protein is one row after TCRdb ran MiXCR on the RT-PCR reads. Altogether hundreds of thousands of distinct CDR3 sequences are present, approximately 17% being singletons, with the ten largest covering 11%. The source was PBMCs from blood, collected approximately 5 days after vaccination. Source of these receptors: a man between 45 and 60 years old who received an inactivated influenza vaccine.

This chain connects TRBV10-3 to TRBJ2-7, with 9 bases matching TRBD2. This CDR3 has 15 amino acids. Germline CDR1 reads ENHRY; CDR2 reads SYGVKD. V lost 6 bases and J lost 6; bases outside the gene matches: 12. In nucleotides, the CDR3 is TGTGCCATCAGCCCGGCCGGGACTAGCTGGGCCGAGCAGTACTTC. This encodes CAISPAGTSWAEQYF.

The J gene is TRBJ2-7, the V gene TRBV5-6, with D uncertain. Germline CDR1 SGHDT, CDR2 YYEEEE. The V end lost 4 bases, the J end lost 7 bases, and 12 bases lay between the germline ends. CDR3 length: 12 residues. As DNA, the CDR3 is TGTGCCAGCAGCGCGAATATAGGGGAGCAGTACTTC. It yields the protein CASSANIGEQYF.

There are many counts of this clonotype. The chain employs TRBV7-6 and TRBJ2-2; D uncertain. CDR1 and CDR2 from the germline V gene are SGHVS and FNYEAQ. Trimming pared 1 base from V and 4 bases from J, leaving 7 bases between. This CDR3 is built from 14 residues. CDR3 region: CASSLVTGTGELFF. The CDR3 coding sequence is TGTGCCAGCAGCTTAGTAACCGGCACCGGGGAGCTGTTTTTT. The full variable domain, its missing parts supplied by reference TRBV7-6 and TRBJ2-2, is GAGVSQSPRYKVTKRGQDVALRCDPISGHVSLYWYRQALGQGPEFLTYFNYEAQQDKSGLPNDRFSAERPEGSISTLTIQRTEQRDSAMYRCASSLVTGTGELFFGEGSRLTVL.

The V gene is TRBV12-3 or TRBV12-4, the J gene TRBJ2-3, with 7 bases fitting TRBD2. V shed 2 bases and J 6 bases; nucleotides not matched to a gene: 14. The CDR3 runs to 17 residues. The CDR3 sequence: CASSLKSSGGSGDTQYF. CDR3 sequence (DNA): TGTGCCAGCAGTTTAAAGTCGTCGGGCGGGAGTGGGGATACGCAGTATTTT.

This clonotype was counted only a few times. This chain uses TRBV20-1 with TRBJ1-1, with D possibly TRBD1 on 6 matching bases. Germline V gene data show CDR1 as DFQATT and CDR2 as SNEGSKA (reference sequence). The germline V and J ends were trimmed by 3 bases and 0 bases, with 11 bases remaining between them. The CDR3 length is 14 residues. CDR3 sequence: CSARRTVMNTEAFF. CDR3 nucleotide sequence: TGCAGTGCTAGGAGGACAGTTATGAACACTGAAGCTTTCTTT.

The rearrangement uses TRBV7-9 and TRBJ1-4, with a tentative D call TRBD1 (6 bases). In germline, CDR1 is SEHNR, CDR2 FQNEAQ (reference sequence). V was shortened by 0 bases and J by 15 bases, with 17 bases between the two germline ends. The CDR3 is 14 residues long. The CDR3 here is CASSLAPGGQPLFF. For the CDR3, the DNA is TGTGCCAGCAGCTTAGCTCCCGGAGGACAGCCTTTGTTTTTT.

This clonotype occurred a few times. The gene calls are TRBV10-2 and TRBJ2-1; 8 nucleotides match TRBD2. Trimming at V came to 8 bases and at J to 1 base, leaving 10 bases not matched to a gene. Germline CDR1 reads WSHSY; CDR2 reads SAAADI. The CDR3 extends over 16 amino acids. The chain's CDR3 is CASFGGAGESYNEQFF. The CDR3 coding sequence is TGCGCCAGCTTCGGGGGAGCGGGGGAATCCTACAATGAGCAGTTCTTC.